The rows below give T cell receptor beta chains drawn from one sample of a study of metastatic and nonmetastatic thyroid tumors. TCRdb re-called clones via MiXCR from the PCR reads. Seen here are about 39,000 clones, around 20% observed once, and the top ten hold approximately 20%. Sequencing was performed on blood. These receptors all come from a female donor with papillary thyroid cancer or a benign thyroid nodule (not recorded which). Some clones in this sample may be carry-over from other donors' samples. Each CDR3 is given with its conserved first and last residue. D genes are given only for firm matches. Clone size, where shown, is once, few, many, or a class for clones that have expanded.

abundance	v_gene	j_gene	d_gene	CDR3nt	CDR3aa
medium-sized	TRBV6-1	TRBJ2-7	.	TGTGCCAGCAGTGGTAGAACCTACGAGCAGTACTTC	CASSGRTYEQYF
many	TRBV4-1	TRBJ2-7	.	TGCGCCAGCAGCCTCGGAGGGGCAGGAGGACTCTACGAGCAGTACTTC	CASSLGGAGGLYEQYF
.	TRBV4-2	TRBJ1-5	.	TGTGCCAGCAGCCAAGAGGAGAGTAGCAATCAGCCCCAGCATTTT	CASSQEESSNQPQHF
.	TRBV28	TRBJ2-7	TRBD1	TGTGCCAGCAGTATCGGGACAGGGGTAAACTACGAGCAGTACTTC	CASSIGTGVNYEQYF
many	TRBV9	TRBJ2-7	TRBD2	TGTGCCAGCAGCATCAGCGGGAGTGGCTACGAGCAGTACTTC	CASSISGSGYEQYF
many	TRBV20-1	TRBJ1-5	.	TGCAGTGCTAGAGCCCCAGATCAGCCCCAGCATTTT	CSARAPDQPQHF
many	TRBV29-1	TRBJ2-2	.	TGCAGCGTTGAGGCCGGATTCACCGGGGAGCTGTTTTTT	CSVEAGFTGELFF
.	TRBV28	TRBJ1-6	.	TGTGCCAGCAGTCCATCCCCGGGTATAGGCAATTCACCCCTCCACTTT	CASSPSPGIGNSPLHF
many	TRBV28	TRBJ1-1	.	TGTGCCAGCAGTTTATTTTCCTCGGCAGCTTTCTTT	CASSLFSSAAFF
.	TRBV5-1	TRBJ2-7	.	TGCGCCAGCAGCAACCGGGATACCTCCTACGAGCAGTACTTC	CASSNRDTSYEQYF